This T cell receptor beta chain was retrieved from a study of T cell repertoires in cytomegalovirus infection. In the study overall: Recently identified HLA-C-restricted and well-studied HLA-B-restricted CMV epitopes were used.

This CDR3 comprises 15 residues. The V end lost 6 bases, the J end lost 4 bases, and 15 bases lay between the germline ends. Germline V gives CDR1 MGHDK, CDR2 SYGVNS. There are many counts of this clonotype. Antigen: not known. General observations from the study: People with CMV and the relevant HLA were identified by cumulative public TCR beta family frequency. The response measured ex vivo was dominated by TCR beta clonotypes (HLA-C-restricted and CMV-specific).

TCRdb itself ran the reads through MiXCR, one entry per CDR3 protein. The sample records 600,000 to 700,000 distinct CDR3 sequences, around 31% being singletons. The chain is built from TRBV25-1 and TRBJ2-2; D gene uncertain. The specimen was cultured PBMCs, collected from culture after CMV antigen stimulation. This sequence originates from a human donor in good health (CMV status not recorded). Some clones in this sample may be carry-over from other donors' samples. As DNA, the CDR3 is TGTGCCAGCAGCCAAGGTGGTGTAATCACCGGGGAGCTGTTTTTT. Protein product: CASSQGGVITGELFF.